The 16 T cell receptor beta chains below come from one sample, sequenced in a study of OX40 agonist ivuxolimab in advanced cancers. Only in-frame clones appear in the TCRdb table, and some are missing; sequencing was by immunoSEQ multiplex PCR. The table records some 86,000 clones, about 85% of them present only once. The starting material was CD4+ or CD8+ T cells sorted from blood, obtained in a trial of the OX40 agonist ivuxolimab. These receptors originate from an adult with an advanced solid tumor such as melanoma, head and neck, liver or kidney cancer.

The chain joins TRBV19 to TRBJ2-3; D ambiguous. V was pared by 7 bases and J by 2 bases, with 10 bases between. Germline loops: CDR1 LNHDA, CDR2 SQIVND (reference sequence). The CDR3 is 13 amino acids. The CDR3 is CASTSQHTDTQYF. The CDR3 DNA reads TGTGCCAGTACGTCACAACACACAGATACGCAGTATTTT.

This chain links TRBV28 with TRBJ2-7; D remains ambiguous. The CDR3 spans 13 residues. Germline loops: CDR1 MDHEN, CDR2 SYDVKM. V lost 2 bases and J lost 0, with 5 bases in between. This chain's CDR3 is CASSLLDSYEQYF. The DNA for the CDR3 is TGTGCCAGCAGTTTACTTGACTCCTACGAGCAGTACTTC.

The CDR3 sequence: CASSEDRDHEQYF. In nucleotides, the CDR3 is TGTGCCAGCAGTGAGGACAGGGATCACGAGCAGTACTTC. The chain combines TRBV2 with TRBJ2-7; TRBD1 matches at 8 bases. The V gene's germline CDR1 is SNHLY and CDR2 FYNNEI. This CDR3 has 13 amino acids. Trimming at V came to 3 bases and at J to 5 bases, leaving 3 bases not matched to a gene. The whole variable domain, filled in from reference TRBV2 and TRBJ2-7, reads EPEVTQTPSHQVTQMGQEVILRCVPISNHLYFYWYRQILGQKVEFLVSFYNNEISEKSEIFDDQFSVERPDGSNFTLKIRSTKLEDSAMYFCASSEDRDHEQYFGPGTRLTVT.

V is TRBV5-4 and J is TRBJ2-5, with a tentative D call TRBD1 (5 bases). CDR3 length equals 16 residues. Trimming cost V 4 bases and J 5 bases, with 21 bases left between them. Germline V gene lookup returns CDR1 SGHNT and CDR2 YYREEE (reference sequence). The CDR3 nucleotides read TGTGCCAGCAGCCCTGGGAAGAACAGGAACATGGAGACCCAGTACTTC. Residues: CASSPGKNRNMETQYF.

This clone has only one observation. This chain links TRBV28 with TRBJ2-5, with TRBD1 identical over 10 bases. Germline V gene lookup returns CDR1 MDHEN and CDR2 SYDVKM. This CDR3 is built from 17 residues. The junction had 13 bases not matched to a gene; V was cut back by 4 bases and J by 5 bases. The CDR3 DNA sequence: TGTGCCAGCAGTTCTTACACCCGGGACAGGGGTCGTGAGACCCAGTACTTC. It encodes CASSSYTRDRGRETQYF.

The J gene is TRBJ2-7, the V gene TRBV6-6; no firm D call. The CDR3 has 11 amino acids. The V end lost 4 bases, the J end lost 6 bases, and 7 bases lay between the germline ends. Germline-derived CDR1 and CDR2 are MNHNY and SVGAGI (reference sequence). CDR3 coding DNA: TGTGCCAGCAGTTCACAACGCGAGCAGTACTTC. Its protein product is CASSSQREQYF.

The chain combines TRBV7-9 with TRBJ2-7, with 10 bases matching TRBD2. Unmatched junction bases numbered 15, after V lost 4 bases and J lost 9 bases. Germline lookup yields CDR1 SEHNR and CDR2 FQNEAQ (reference sequence). CDR3 length: 16 residues. The CDR3 loop reads CASSSAVAGGYNWQYF. The CDR3 nucleotides are TGTGCCAGCAGCTCGGCCGTAGCGGGAGGATACAACTGGCAGTACTTC.

This clone was counted between two and nine times. The J gene is TRBJ1-1, the V gene TRBV7-8; D ambiguous. Germline-derived CDR1 and CDR2 are SGHVS and FQNEAQ. CDR3 length: 14 residues. V was pared by 3 bases and J by 10 bases, with 18 bases between. DNA for the CDR3: TGTGCCAGCAGCTTGCCAAATGGAGGAGGTCGAGCTTTCTTT. Protein product: CASSLPNGGGRAFF.

The V and J genes are TRBV19 and TRBJ1-2; D remains ambiguous. Trimming removed 5 bases from V and 7 bases from J, with 11 bases in between. Germline V gives CDR1 LNHDA, CDR2 SQIVND (reference sequence). This CDR3 is 12 amino acids long. CDR3 DNA sequence: TGTGCCAGTAGTGAGTACATTGCTGGCTACACCTTC. Residues: CASSEYIAGYTF. The variable domain in full, completed from reference TRBV19 and TRBJ1-2, reads DGGITQSPKYLFRKEGQNVTLSCEQNLNHDAMYWYRQDPGQGLRLIYYSQIVNDFQKGDIAEGYSVSREKKESFPLTVTSAQKNPTAFYLCASSEYIAGYTFGSGTRLTVV.

This clone was counted once. This sequence joins TRBV5-1 and TRBJ2-1; D may be TRBD1 (5 bases). CDR1 and CDR2 (germline): SGHRS, YFSETQ. CDR3 length: 15 amino acids. Trimming removed 4 bases from V and 0 bases from J, with 11 bases in between. CDR3 nucleotide sequence: TGCGCCAGCAGCACAGGACCAAGCTCCTACAATGAGCAGTTCTTC. This sequence encodes CASSTGPSSYNEQFF.

The rearrangement uses TRBV18 and TRBJ2-1; perhaps D is TRBD1 or TRBD2 (5 bases each). V lost 0 bases to trimming and J lost 9 bases, with 15 bases between them. This CDR3 is built from 15 residues. The germline V gene has CDR1 KGHSH and CDR2 LQKENI. The CDR3 nucleotides read TGTGCCAGCTCACCACCGAGCGGACAAAGGGGTGAGCAGTTCTTC. Residues: CASSPPSGQRGEQFF. Filled out from reference TRBV18 and TRBJ2-1, the complete variable domain reads NAGVMQNPRHLVRRRGQEARLRCSPMKGHSHVYWYRQLPEEGLKFMVYLQKENIIDESGMPKERFSAEFPKEGPSILRIQQVVRGDSAAYFCASSPPSGQRGEQFFGPGTRLTVL.

This chain links TRBV11-1 with TRBJ1-1, with no clear D. Germline V gives CDR1 SGHAT, CDR2 FQDESV (reference sequence). The V and J ends lost 1 base and 5 bases respectively, with 8 bases between them. The CDR3 is made up of 13 amino acids. CDR3 loop: CASSLVSGTEAFF. The CDR3 region has the DNA TGTGCCAGCAGCTTAGTCTCGGGGACTGAAGCTTTCTTT.

The chain employs TRBV6-4 and TRBJ2-3; a possible D gene is TRBD2 (7 bases). Germline V lookup: CDR1 MRHNA, CDR2 SNTAGT. This CDR3 region has 15 residues. V lost 3 bases to trimming and J lost 5 bases, with 15 bases between them. DNA of the CDR3: TGTGCCAGCAGTGAACAGGGAGGGGATCAAGATACGCAGTATTTT. Protein sequence: CASSEQGGDQDTQYF.

This clone came up once. Other DNA variants within this sample encode the same CDR3. The chain combines TRBV18 with TRBJ2-5, with TRBD1 matching 9 bases. Trimming removed 6 bases from V and 5 bases from J; junction bases left unmatched: 10. The germline V gene encodes CDR1 KGHSH and CDR2 LQKENI. The CDR3 contains 15 residues. CDR3 bases: TGTGCCAGCTCCCCCTCACAGGACAGGGGTGAGACCCAGTACTTC. Translation: CASSPSQDRGETQYF.

The chain links TRBV27 to TRBJ2-5; no clear D gene. TRBJ2-7 matches the DNA end more closely, so the J call is doubtful. CDR1 is MNHEY and CDR2 is SMNVEV in the germline V gene (reference sequence). The CDR3 runs to 14 residues. CDR3 residues: CASSAQQFHYEQYF. CDR3 bases: TGTGCCAGCAGTGCGCAACAATTTCACTACGAGCAGTACTTC.

This chain uses TRBV7-8 with TRBJ2-7, with 9 positions matching TRBD1. The CDR3 is made up of 14 amino acids. Germline loops: CDR1 SGHVS, CDR2 FQNEAQ. The trim removed 3 bases at V and 1 base at J, leaving 1 base unmatched. The CDR3 DNA reads TGTGCCAGCAGCTTGGGGACAGGGTCCTACGAGCAGTACTTC. Residues: CASSLGTGSYEQYF.